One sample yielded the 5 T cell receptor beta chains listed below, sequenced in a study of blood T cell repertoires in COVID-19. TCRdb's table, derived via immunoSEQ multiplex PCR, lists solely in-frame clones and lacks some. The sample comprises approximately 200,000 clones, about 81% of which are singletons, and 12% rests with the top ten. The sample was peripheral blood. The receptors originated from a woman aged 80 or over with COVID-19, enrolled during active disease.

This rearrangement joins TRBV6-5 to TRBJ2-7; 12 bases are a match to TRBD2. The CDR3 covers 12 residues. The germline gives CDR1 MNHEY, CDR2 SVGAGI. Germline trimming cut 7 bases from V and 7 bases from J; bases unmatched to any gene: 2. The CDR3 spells CASKGLAGEQYF. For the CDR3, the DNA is TGTGCCAGCAAAGGACTAGCGGGAGAGCAGTACTTC.

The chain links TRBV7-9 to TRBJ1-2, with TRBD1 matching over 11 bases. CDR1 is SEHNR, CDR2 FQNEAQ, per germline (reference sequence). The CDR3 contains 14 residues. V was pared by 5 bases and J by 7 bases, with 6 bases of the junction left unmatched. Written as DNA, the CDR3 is TGTGCCAGCAGCAACCGGGACAGGGGGATTGGCTACACCTTC. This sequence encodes CASSNRDRGIGYTF.

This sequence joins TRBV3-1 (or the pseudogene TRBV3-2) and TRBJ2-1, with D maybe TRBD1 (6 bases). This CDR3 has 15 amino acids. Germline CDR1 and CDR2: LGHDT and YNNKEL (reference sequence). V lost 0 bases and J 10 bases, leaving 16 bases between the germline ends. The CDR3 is CASSQDGLGGREQFF. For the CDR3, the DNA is TGTGCCAGCAGCCAAGATGGGCTAGGGGGACGGGAGCAGTTCTTC.

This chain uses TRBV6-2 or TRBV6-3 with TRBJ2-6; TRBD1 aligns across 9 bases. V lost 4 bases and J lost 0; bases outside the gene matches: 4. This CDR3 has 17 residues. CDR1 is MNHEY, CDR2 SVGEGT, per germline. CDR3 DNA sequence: TGTGCCAGCAGTTCCGGGACAGGGTACTCTGGGGCCAACGTCCTGACTTTC. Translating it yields CASSSGTGYSGANVLTF.

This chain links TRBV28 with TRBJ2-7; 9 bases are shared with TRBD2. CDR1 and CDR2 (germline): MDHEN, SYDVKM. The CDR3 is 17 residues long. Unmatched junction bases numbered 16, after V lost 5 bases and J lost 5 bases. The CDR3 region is CASSPGGGRAARDEQYF. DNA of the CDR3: TGTGCCAGCAGTCCCGGGGGCGGGAGGGCCGCAAGGGACGAGCAGTACTTC.